The 31 T cell receptor beta chains below come from one sample, sequenced in a study of blood T cell repertoires in COVID-19. Here immunoSEQ multiplex PCR was the method, and the copy in TCRdb shows in-frame clones only, minus some. Of over 250,000 clones detected, over 80% appear once; the ten largest clones hold over 5%. Sample: peripheral blood. Source of these receptors: a woman in her forties or fifties with COVID-19, enrolled during active disease.

DNA of the CDR3: TGTGCCAGCAGCTTAAACCCGGGACTAGTATACGAGACCCAGTACTTC. Translated, it gives CASSLNPGLVYETQYF. V and J are TRBV7-9 and TRBJ2-5; 8 bases match TRBD2. The CDR3 has 16 amino acids. With V trimmed by 2 bases and J by 5 bases, 10 bases remained unmatched. CDR1 is SEHNR, CDR2 FQNEAQ, per germline (reference sequence).

The chain has TRBV6-5 and TRBJ1-2; D unresolved. The CDR3 has 15 residues. Trimming took 0 bases from V and 8 from J, leaving 16 bases between them. The V gene's germline CDR1 is MNHEY and CDR2 SVGAGI. CDR3 sequence reads: CASSYSFRQTEGYTF. CDR3 DNA: TGTGCCAGCAGTTACTCGTTCCGACAAACAGAAGGCTACACCTTC.

V usage is TRBV19 and J usage is TRBJ2-3; TRBD1 agrees at 10 bases. The trim removed 5 bases at V and 5 bases at J, leaving 13 bases unmatched. The CDR3 length is 17 residues. The germline V gene encodes CDR1 LNHDA and CDR2 SQIVND (reference sequence). The DNA for the CDR3 is TGTGCCAGTAGTCTACGCATCCGGGACAGGGGTATAGATACGCAGTATTTT. The encoded protein is CASSLRIRDRGIDTQYF.

The gene calls are TRBV27 and TRBJ2-2; 7 positions agree with TRBD1. Germline values: CDR1 MNHEY, CDR2 SMNVEV (reference sequence). After removal of 4 bases from V and 5 bases from J, the junction contained 10 bases not matched to a gene. The CDR3 sequence is 16 residues long. The CDR3 spells CASSSGRGWITGELFF. In DNA, the CDR3 is TGTGCCAGCAGTTCGGGCAGGGGGTGGATTACCGGGGAGCTGTTTTTT.

The chain combines TRBV20-1 with TRBJ1-1, with 8 bases matching TRBD1. CDR3 size: 12 residues. The trim removed 3 bases at V and 11 bases at J, leaving 8 bases unmatched. Per germline, CDR1 DFQATT and CDR2 SNEGSKA (reference sequence). CDR3 residues: CSASTGGVVAFF. CDR3 coding DNA: TGCAGTGCTAGTACAGGGGGAGTTGTTGCTTTCTTT.

This chain connects TRBV7-2 to TRBJ2-5; tentatively, D is TRBD2 (6 bases). The CDR3 covers 17 residues. The ends were cut back, 7 bases at V and 0 bases at J, with 21 bases in the middle. The V gene's germline CDR1 is SGHTA and CDR2 FQGNSA. The CDR3 nucleotides are TGTGCCAGCACCGCGGGGATAAGCGTCTCCTACCAAGAGACCCAGTACTTC. It is translated as CASTAGISVSYQETQYF.

Only one count was recorded for this clone. This chain connects TRBV29-1 to TRBJ1-1, with TRBD1 matching 9 bases. From germline, CDR1 is SQVTM and CDR2 ANQGSEA. The CDR3 covers 10 residues. V lost 7 bases and J lost 8; bases outside the gene matches: 2. CDR3 residues: CSAGTGEAFF. In DNA, the CDR3 is TGCAGCGCCGGGACAGGGGAAGCTTTCTTT.

The chain combines TRBV6-5 with TRBJ1-2; D possibly corresponds to TRBD1 (5 bases). The CDR3 loop spans 14 amino acids. CDR1 MNHEY and CDR2 SVGAGI come from the germline V gene. Trimming took 5 bases from V and 4 from J, leaving 14 bases between them. The CDR3 nucleotides are TGTGCCAGCAGTCGCGTAACAGGAATCTATGGCTACACCTTC. Protein sequence: CASSRVTGIYGYTF.

The V call is TRBV7-6, the J call TRBJ2-7; 10 positions agree with TRBD1. The CDR3 sequence is 19 residues long. The germline V gene encodes CDR1 SGHVS and CDR2 FNYEAQ. V shed 2 bases and J 4 bases; nucleotides not matched to a gene: 17. CDR3 bases: TGTGCCAGCAGCTTATTGCCAAAAGGGGACAGGGGTGAAAGGTACGAGCAGTACTTC. It translates to CASSLLPKGDRGERYEQYF.

The CDR3 nucleotides read TGTGCCAGCAGTAGGACTAGCGGGAGAGGGTACAATGAGCAGTTCTTC. It yields the protein CASSRTSGRGYNEQFF. This chain links TRBV14 with TRBJ2-1; 13 nucleotides match TRBD2. CDR3 length: 16 residues. From germline, CDR1 is SGHDN and CDR2 FVKESK. The trim removed 6 bases at V and 4 bases at J, leaving 6 bases unmatched.

There are a few counts of this clone. The chain combines TRBV6-2 or TRBV6-3 with TRBJ2-7; 10 nucleotides agree with TRBD2. The V and J ends lost 3 bases and 4 bases, in that order; junction bases with no gene match: 6. The CDR3 extends over 15 amino acids. Germline lookup yields CDR1 MNHEY and CDR2 SVGEGT. CDR3 bases: TGTGCCAGCAGTTATTTTCTAGCGGGAGCGTACGAGCAGTACTTC. This encodes CASSYFLAGAYEQYF.

The genes are TRBV2 and TRBJ2-2, with 7 nucleotides matching TRBD2. The CDR3 is 15 amino acids. Germline lookup yields CDR1 SNHLY and CDR2 FYNNEI. V gave up 7 bases and J gave up 4 bases; unmatched junction bases: 9. This CDR3 reads CASTPLLAVTGELFF. The CDR3 bases are TGTGCCAGCACCCCTCTCCTAGCGGTCACCGGGGAGCTGTTTTTT.

This clone was detected a few times. The chain recombines TRBV7-2 with TRBJ1-1; D gene uncertain. Germline values: CDR1 SGHTA, CDR2 FQGNSA. This CDR3 is 14 amino acids long. The V and J ends lost 5 bases and 5 bases respectively, with 15 bases between them. The CDR3 protein is CASSPWHRSTEAFF. In DNA form, the CDR3 reads TGTGCCAGCAGCCCGTGGCACCGAAGTACTGAAGCTTTCTTT.

The count of this clone is one. Other DNA sequences from this sample encode an identical CDR3 as well. This rearrangement joins TRBV6-4 to TRBJ2-3; TRBD1 is a possible D gene (5 bases). The CDR3 consists of 15 residues. V was trimmed by 0 bases and J by 1 base, leaving 8 bases between them. Germline CDR1 and CDR2: MRHNA and SNTAGT. In DNA form, the CDR3 reads TGTGCCAGCAGTGACTCGGGCAGGGGCACAGATACGCAGTATTTT. Translating it yields CASSDSGRGTDTQYF.

CDR3 amino acids: CASSKSPGLAAYEQYF. Here the CDR3 DNA reads TGTGCCAGCAGCAAATCCCCGGGACTAGCGGCCTACGAGCAGTACTTC. This chain connects TRBV7-6 to TRBJ2-7; 11 bases map to TRBD2. V was pared by 5 bases and J by 2 bases, with 8 bases of the junction left unmatched. CDR1 is SGHVS and CDR2 is FNYEAQ in the germline V gene. The CDR3 covers 16 residues.

The chain recombines TRBV7-6 with TRBJ2-2, with 8 positions matching TRBD2. V trimming: 4 bases; J trimming: 0 bases; junction bases outside the gene matches: 10. Germline V gene sequence: CDR1 SGHVS, CDR2 FNYEAQ. CDR3 length equals 18 residues. The CDR3 DNA reads as TGTGCCAGCAGCTCTTACGAAGCGGGGGCCGCGAACACCGGGGAGCTGTTTTTT. This encodes CASSSYEAGAANTGELFF.

The chain joins TRBV4-2 to TRBJ1-2, with 8 bases aligning to TRBD1. Germline V gene data show CDR1 as LGHNA and CDR2 as YNFKEQ. V dropped 3 bases and J dropped 8; count of bases not matched to a gene: 8. The CDR3 consists of 14 residues. The CDR3 region has the DNA TGTGCCAGCAGCCACCCCGGACAGGGAAGGGGCTACACCTTC. This translates into CASSHPGQGRGYTF.

The chain uses TRBV9 and TRBJ2-2; D possibly corresponds to TRBD2 (5 bases). In germline, CDR1 is SGDLS, CDR2 YYNGEE. This CDR3 region has 14 residues. The V end lost 3 bases, the J end lost 0 bases, and 6 bases lay between the germline ends. The CDR3 spells CASSGRTNTGELFF. CDR3 in DNA: TGTGCCAGCAGCGGGAGGACGAACACCGGGGAGCTGTTTTTT. Looking up the rest from reference TRBV9 and TRBJ2-2 gives the full variable domain: DSGVTQTPKHLITATGQRVTLRCSPRSGDLSVYWYQQSLDQGLQFLIQYYNGEERAKGNILERFSAQQFPDLHSELNLSSLELGDSALYFCASSGRTNTGELFFGEGSRLTVL.

The rearrangement links TRBV4-2 to TRBJ1-4, with 9 bases that match TRBD1. The V gene end was trimmed by 0 bases and the J gene end by 7 bases; junction bases not matched to a gene: 9. The CDR3 contains 17 residues. Germline V lookup: CDR1 LGHNA, CDR2 YNFKEQ. For the CDR3, the DNA is TGTGCCAGCAGCCAAGATCTCGGACAGGGGAAAATTGAAAAACTGTTTTTT. Translation gives CASSQDLGQGKIEKLFF.

The rearrangement links TRBV6-5 to TRBJ2-1; D is perhaps TRBD1 (5 bases). The germline gives CDR1 MNHEY, CDR2 SVGAGI. V shed 3 bases and J shed 6 bases, with 15 bases lying between them. This CDR3 region has 15 residues. The CDR3 spells CASSYKFQGFNEQFF. The CDR3 coding sequence is TGTGCCAGCAGTTATAAATTCCAGGGATTCAATGAGCAGTTCTTC.

This chain uses TRBV25-1 with TRBJ2-5; the match to TRBD1 covers 8 bases. Germline loops: CDR1 MGHDK, CDR2 SYGVNS. V was clipped by 3 bases and J by 1 base; unmatched bases: 10. This CDR3 region has 17 residues. CDR3 amino acids: CASSDVGQVGSQETQYF. The CDR3 DNA follows: TGTGCCAGCAGTGATGTGGGACAGGTGGGGAGCCAAGAGACCCAGTACTTC.

In its sample, this clone was seen a few times. V and J are TRBV3-1 (or the pseudogene TRBV3-2) and TRBJ1-4; unclear D gene. The CDR3 has 15 residues. The V end lost 1 base, the J end lost 1 base, and 7 bases lay between the germline ends. From germline, CDR1 is LGHDT and CDR2 YNNKEL (reference sequence). CDR3 sequence: CASSQGAVTNEKLFF. The CDR3, as DNA: TGTGCCAGCAGCCAAGGAGCTGTAACTAATGAAAAACTGTTTTTT.

V and J are TRBV6-2 or TRBV6-3 and TRBJ2-7; 7 bases fit TRBD2. Germline CDR1 MNHEY, CDR2 SVGEGT. With 3 bases clipped from V and 11 bases from J, the junction kept 4 bases outside the gene matches. CDR3 length: 11 amino acids. The CDR3 bases are TGTGCCAGCAGTTATCAGAGCGGGAAGTACTTC. Amino acids: CASSYQSGKYF.

The rearrangement uses TRBV12-3 or TRBV12-4 and TRBJ2-1; no definite D call. This CDR3 comprises 10 residues. Between the trimmed V and J ends, which lost 8 bases and 6 bases, there was a span of 5 bases. Here the CDR3 reads CASGRNEQFF. The CDR3 nucleotides are TGTGCCAGCGGCCGCAATGAGCAGTTCTTC.

In this sample, this clone turned up once. The chain combines TRBV9 with TRBJ2-1; weak D call: TRBD2 (6 bases). The CDR3 has 17 amino acids. Germline V CDR1 and CDR2: SGDLS, YYNGEE. V dropped 0 bases and J dropped 2 bases, with 15 bases sitting between them. CDR3 in amino acids: CASSVALGVAAYNEQFF. In DNA form, the CDR3 reads TGTGCCAGCAGCGTAGCCCTGGGGGTAGCGGCCTACAATGAGCAGTTCTTC.

V gene TRBV5-1 combines with J gene TRBJ2-2, with 8 bases lining up with TRBD2. This CDR3 spans 17 amino acids. Germline V gives CDR1 SGHRS, CDR2 YFSETQ. With V trimmed by 3 bases and J by 1 base, 8 bases remained unmatched. The CDR3 sequence is CASSSQFSGENTGELFF. As DNA, the CDR3 is TGCGCCAGCAGCTCACAGTTTAGCGGGGAGAACACCGGGGAGCTGTTTTTT.

This sequence joins TRBV11-2 and TRBJ1-2, with TRBD1 as a possible D gene (6 bases). The CDR3 is made up of 15 amino acids. Trimming shortened V by 1 base and J by 5 bases, and 14 bases separated the two germline ends. Per germline, CDR1 SGHAT and CDR2 FQNNGV. The CDR3 DNA reads TGTGCCAGCAGCTTAGGGGCAGGGGTAACGTATGGCTACACCTTC. Translating it yields CASSLGAGVTYGYTF. Supplemented by reference TRBV11-2 and TRBJ1-2, the full variable domain reads EAGVAQSPRYKIIEKRQSVAFWCNPISGHATLYWYQQILGQGPKLLIQFQNNGVVDDSQLPKDRFSAERLKGVDSTLKIQPAKLEDSAVYLCASSLGAGVTYGYTFGSGTRLTVV.

The chain couples TRBV13 to TRBJ2-5; 8 bases align to TRBD2. Per germline, CDR1 PRHDT and CDR2 FYEKMQ (reference sequence). CDR3 size: 15 residues. Trimming at V came to 5 bases and at J to 2 bases, leaving 7 bases not matched to a gene. CDR3 residues: CASSPRGGIQETQYF. The CDR3 region has the DNA TGTGCCAGCAGCCCCCGGGGGGGTATTCAAGAGACCCAGTACTTC.

The chain has TRBV19 and TRBJ2-3; 13 bases map to TRBD2. The V gene's germline CDR1 is LNHDA and CDR2 SQIVND (reference sequence). The CDR3 has 17 amino acids. The V and J ends lost 4 bases and 3 bases, in that order; junction bases with no gene match: 7. The CDR3 DNA follows: TGTGCCAGTAGTACCCGGACTAGCGGGAGCGGAACAGATACGCAGTATTTT. It translates to CASSTRTSGSGTDTQYF.

The rearrangement joins TRBV7-9 to TRBJ2-4; D gene uncertain. The CDR3 totals 13 residues. Germline lookup yields CDR1 SEHNR and CDR2 FQNEAQ (reference sequence). V was pared by 1 base and J by 8 bases, with 9 bases between. The CDR3 here is CASSLDGWDIQYF. The CDR3 DNA reads as TGTGCCAGCAGCTTAGACGGGTGGGACATTCAGTACTTC.

The gene calls are TRBV24-1 and TRBJ2-1; 7 bases are shared with TRBD1. Unmatched junction bases numbered 9, after V lost 3 bases and J lost 2 bases. This CDR3 contains 17 residues. Germline V gene data show CDR1 as KGHDR and CDR2 as SFDVKD. The CDR3 spells CATSDNRDSGTYNEQFF. In DNA form, the CDR3 reads TGTGCCACCAGTGATAACCGGGACAGTGGGACCTACAATGAGCAGTTCTTC.